The 32 T cell receptor beta chains given below trace back to one sample, sequenced in a study of T cell responses to AZD1222 COVID-19 vaccine. The protocol was immunoSEQ multiplex PCR, while the TCRdb copy is restricted to in-frame clones and leaves out a portion. The sample includes more than 95,000 clones, about nine tenths of them seen just once. This material consisted of peripheral blood, taken on day 0 of AZD1222 vaccination. All receptors come from an adult in good health.

A single count supports this clone. The V call is TRBV5-1, the J call TRBJ2-2; possibly TRBD1 for D (6 bases). The CDR3 totals 16 residues. With 1 base removed from V and 1 base from J, the gap between germline ends came to 11 bases. From germline, CDR1 is SGHRS and CDR2 YFSETQ. CDR3 residues: CASSLWGHQNTGELFF. The CDR3 DNA sequence: TGCGCCAGCAGCTTGTGGGGACACCAGAACACCGGGGAGCTGTTTTTT.

The chain combines TRBV9 with TRBJ2-4; 7 bases are shared with TRBD2. CDR3 length equals 15 residues. The V and J ends lost 0 bases and 5 bases, in that order; junction bases with no gene match: 5. Germline V gene data show CDR1 as SGDLS and CDR2 as YYNGEE. DNA of the CDR3: TGTGCCAGCAGCGTAGGTTCCCTAGCGGAAAACATTCAGTACTTC. This codes for CASSVGSLAENIQYF.

The chain carries TRBV28 and TRBJ1-1; perhaps TRBD1 as D (6 bases). V lost 7 bases and J lost 7, with 19 bases in between. The CDR3 has 14 residues. The germline V gene has CDR1 MDHEN and CDR2 SYDVKM. The CDR3, as DNA: TGTGCCAGCAACCCTACTTACGGACAGTTTGAAGCTTTCTTT. It is translated as CASNPTYGQFEAFF. Full variable domain (missing parts from reference TRBV28 and TRBJ1-1): DVKVTQSSRYLVKRTGEKVFLECVQDMDHENMFWYRQDPGLGLRLIYFSYDVKMKEKGDIPEGYSVSREKKERFSLILESASTNQTSMYLCASNPTYGQFEAFFGQGTRLTVV.

The V and J genes are TRBV5-1 and TRBJ2-3; 7 bases fit TRBD2. Germline values: CDR1 SGHRS, CDR2 YFSETQ. J lost 6 bases, V lost 4 bases, and 11 bases had no gene match. This CDR3 has 15 residues. The CDR3 DNA follows: TGCGCCAGCAGCCCAAGGACTAGTTCAGGGGATACGCAGTATTTT. It specifies CASSPRTSSGDTQYF.

The chain has TRBV2 and TRBJ1-5; 7 bases fit TRBD1. The CDR3 contains 15 residues. The V segment lost 0 bases and the J segment 3 bases; nucleotides outside the gene matches: 2. The germline V gene encodes CDR1 SNHLY and CDR2 FYNNEI. The CDR3 reads CASSEAQGSNQPQHF. CDR3 nucleotides: TGTGCCAGCAGTGAAGCACAGGGGTCCAATCAGCCCCAGCATTTT.

The CDR3 loop is CATSRDQVLYEQYF. The CDR3 coding sequence is TGTGCCACCAGCAGAGATCAGGTTCTGTACGAGCAGTACTTC. This rearrangement joins TRBV15 to TRBJ2-7; D is ambiguous. CDR3 length: 14 amino acids. Deletions cut 0 bases from V and 4 bases from J, with 10 bases between. Germline CDR1 LNHNV, CDR2 YYDKDF (reference sequence).

This chain connects TRBV7-2 to TRBJ2-7; 7 bases line up with TRBD2. Germline-derived CDR1 and CDR2 are SGHTA and FQGNSA. V lost 0 bases and J lost 5; bases outside the gene matches: 7. The CDR3 runs 15 residues. The CDR3 here is CASSLAKGRAHEQYF. In DNA, the CDR3 is TGTGCCAGCAGCTTAGCGAAGGGGAGGGCCCACGAGCAGTACTTC.

This clone was observed a single time. The chain has TRBV5-6 and TRBJ2-7; D is undetermined. Germline CDR1 SGHDT, CDR2 YYEEEE. The CDR3 consists of 15 residues. The V end lost 2 bases, the J end lost 3 bases, and 15 bases lay between the germline ends. CDR3 DNA sequence: TGTGCCAGCAGCTTTCGCGGCGCAACCTTCTACGAGCAGTACTTC. Residues: CASSFRGATFYEQYF.

This chain links TRBV18 with TRBJ1-5; TRBD1 agrees at 11 bases. V was clipped by 2 bases and J by 2 bases; unmatched bases: 8. CDR3 length equals 18 residues. Germline V gene lookup returns CDR1 KGHSH and CDR2 LQKENI. In DNA form, the CDR3 reads TGTGCCAGCTCACCAATGGGGACAGGGGGTTCGGGCAATCAGCCCCAGCATTTT. Amino acid sequence: CASSPMGTGGSGNQPQHF. The complete variable domain, with remaining parts taken from reference TRBV18 and TRBJ1-5, reads NAGVMQNPRHLVRRRGQEARLRCSPMKGHSHVYWYRQLPEEGLKFMVYLQKENIIDESGMPKERFSAEFPKEGPSILRIQQVVRGDSAAYFCASSPMGTGGSGNQPQHFGDGTRLSIL.

This clone was seen a single time. The genes are TRBV2 and TRBJ1-2, with TRBD1 matching over 7 bases. Germline V gene lookup returns CDR1 SNHLY and CDR2 FYNNEI. CDR3 length equals 13 residues. The V gene end was trimmed by 7 bases and the J gene end by 4 bases; junction bases not matched to a gene: 6. For the CDR3, the DNA is TGTGCCAGCAACAGAGCAGGGGGCTATGGCTACACCTTC. This translates into CASNRAGGYGYTF.

The chain links TRBV5-1 to TRBJ2-1; D ambiguous. The ends were cut back, 5 bases at V and 7 bases at J, with 7 bases in the middle. Germline V gene data show CDR1 as SGHRS and CDR2 as YFSETQ. The length of the CDR3 is 11 residues. For the CDR3, the DNA is TGCGCCAGCAGGAACGAGAATGAGCAGTTCTTC. Its translation: CASRNENEQFF.

This chain connects TRBV18 to TRBJ1-2; D is undetermined. Germline CDR1 and CDR2: KGHSH and LQKENI. The CDR3 is 14 amino acids. V was trimmed by 2 bases and J by 8 bases, leaving 15 bases between them. This CDR3 is CASSPSEVVTGYTF. The CDR3 DNA is TGTGCCAGCTCACCATCCGAGGTTGTAACGGGCTACACCTTC. The full variable domain, in which reference TRBV18 and TRBJ1-2 provide the parts outside the CDR3, is NAGVMQNPRHLVRRRGQEARLRCSPMKGHSHVYWYRQLPEEGLKFMVYLQKENIIDESGMPKERFSAEFPKEGPSILRIQQVVRGDSAAYFCASSPSEVVTGYTFGSGTRLTVV.

The chain recombines TRBV19 with TRBJ1-1; D is undetermined. The ends were cut back, 7 bases at V and 0 bases at J, with 9 bases in the middle. Looked up from germline, CDR1 is LNHDA and CDR2 is SQIVND (reference sequence). This CDR3 has 13 residues. The CDR3 sequence: CASNAKVNTEAFF. CDR3 coding DNA: TGTGCCAGTAATGCAAAAGTGAACACTGAAGCTTTCTTT.

The chain combines TRBV27 with TRBJ1-6; D may be TRBD1 (5 bases). This CDR3 is 14 amino acids long. Germline loops: CDR1 MNHEY, CDR2 SMNVEV (reference sequence). The germline V and J ends were trimmed by 5 bases and 7 bases, with 12 bases remaining between them. The CDR3 bases are TGTGCCAGCAGTCCCCGGCAGGGAAATTCACCCCTCCACTTT. Translating it yields CASSPRQGNSPLHF.

This chain joins TRBV9 and TRBJ2-7; 10 positions match TRBD2. This CDR3 is 15 amino acids long. Unmatched junction bases numbered 13, after V lost 4 bases and J lost 9 bases. Germline loops: CDR1 SGDLS, CDR2 YYNGEE. CDR3 coding DNA: TGTGCCAGCAGCAGAGGGACTAGCGCTATCACCGGGCAGTACTTC. It yields the protein CASSRGTSAITGQYF.

This chain uses TRBV28 with TRBJ1-4; D perhaps matches TRBD1 (6 bases). V lost 6 bases, J lost 6 bases, and 20 bases lay in between. The CDR3 consists of 16 residues. Germline CDR1 reads MDHEN; CDR2 reads SYDVKM. The CDR3 DNA reads TGTGCCAGCAGCCCTGGGACAACGAAGGCGGATGAAAAACTGTTTTTT. This codes for CASSPGTTKADEKLFF.

This clone was seen only once. The V and J genes are TRBV28 and TRBJ2-1, with 10 bases identical to TRBD1. From germline, CDR1 is MDHEN and CDR2 SYDVKM. V was pared by 5 bases and J by 7 bases, with 8 bases of the junction left unmatched. This CDR3 comprises 15 residues. CDR3 sequence reads: CASSPGTGVTNEQFF. CDR3 bases: TGTGCCAGCAGTCCCGGGACAGGGGTCACGAATGAGCAGTTCTTC.

The sample holds a few counts of this clone. The chain links TRBV11-2 to TRBJ1-5; 10 bases fit TRBD1. The CDR3 has 15 residues. Germline assignment: CDR1 SGHAT and CDR2 FQNNGV. V was pared by 4 bases and J by 3 bases, with 3 bases of the junction left unmatched. In DNA form, the CDR3 reads TGTGCCAGCAGCTCGGGACAGGGGTTCAATCAGCCCCAGCATTTT. Translating it yields CASSSGQGFNQPQHF.

The rearrangement links TRBV24-1 to TRBJ2-2, with D hard to call. CDR1 and CDR2 from the germline V gene are KGHDR and SFDVKD. V lost 11 bases to trimming and J lost 0 bases, with 9 bases between them. CDR3 size: 13 residues. The CDR3 nucleotides read TGTGCCAGCGGCCCGCCGAACACCGGGGAGCTGTTTTTT. Translation: CASGPPNTGELFF.

The chain joins TRBV30 to TRBJ2-7, with 7 bases fitting TRBD1. V shed 2 bases, J shed 2 bases, and the junction held 6 bases outside the gene matches. There are 14 residues in the CDR3. The germline CDR1 and CDR2 sequences are GTSNPN and SVGIG (reference sequence). The CDR3 DNA reads TGTGCCTGGAGTCAAAACAGGGGACCCTACGAGCAGTACTTC. Translating it yields CAWSQNRGPYEQYF.

The chain employs TRBV18 and TRBJ1-6; 7 positions match TRBD1. CDR3 size: 16 residues. Germline CDR1 reads KGHSH; CDR2 reads LQKENI. J was trimmed by 2 bases and V by 6 bases; bases with no gene match: 7. CDR3 protein: CASSGDSSAYNSPLHF. The CDR3 DNA sequence: TGTGCCAGCTCTGGGGACAGCTCTGCCTATAATTCACCCCTCCACTTT.

This rearrangement joins TRBV23-1 to TRBJ1-5; 9 nucleotides align to TRBD1. TRBV23-1 belongs to the ORF category, with a function that is uncertain. CDR3 length equals 19 residues. The V segment lost 0 bases and the J segment 4 bases; nucleotides outside the gene matches: 13. The DNA for the CDR3 is TGCGCCAGCAGTCAATCGAGGACAGGGGCCCCTCCCCTAAATCAGCCCCAGCATTTT. Translating gives CASSQSRTGAPPLNQPQHF.

The J gene is TRBJ2-1, the V gene TRBV7-9; D may be TRBD2 (5 bases). CDR3 size: 15 residues. Germline V CDR1 and CDR2: SEHNR, FQNEAQ (reference sequence). V was pared by 4 bases and J by 0 bases, with 10 bases between. CDR3 amino acids: CASSSVATSYNEQFF. In DNA form, the CDR3 reads TGTGCCAGCAGCTCAGTAGCGACCTCCTACAATGAGCAGTTCTTC.

The rearrangement uses TRBV28 and TRBJ2-7, with TRBD2 identical over 12 bases. There are 17 residues in the CDR3. Germline V gene sequence: CDR1 MDHEN, CDR2 SYDVKM. After removal of 6 bases from V and 7 bases from J, the junction contained 16 bases not matched to a gene. This CDR3 is CASRPPGLAGGLQEQYF. The CDR3 coding sequence is TGTGCCAGCAGGCCCCCCGGGCTAGCGGGAGGGCTACAGGAGCAGTACTTC. Using reference TRBV28 and TRBJ2-7 for the parts outside the CDR3, the full variable domain is DVKVTQSSRYLVKRTGEKVFLECVQDMDHENMFWYRQDPGLGLRLIYFSYDVKMKEKGDIPEGYSVSREKKERFSLILESASTNQTSMYLCASRPPGLAGGLQEQYFGPGTRLTVT.

J is TRBJ1-2 and V is TRBV29-1; D gene ambiguous. Trimming left V 2 bases short and J 2 bases short, with 9 bases between. The CDR3 is 13 amino acids. Looked up from germline, CDR1 is SQVTM and CDR2 is ANQGSEA. CDR3 DNA sequence: TGCAGCGTTGAACCAACGGAGAACTATGGCTACACCTTC. This codes for CSVEPTENYGYTF.

This chain links TRBV6-5 with TRBJ1-2, with 7 bases aligning to TRBD1. With V trimmed by 5 bases and J by 0 bases, 6 bases remained unmatched. Per germline, CDR1 MNHEY and CDR2 SVGAGI. This CDR3 comprises 15 residues. The CDR3 DNA reads TGTGCCAGCAGTAGGACAGGAGTCGCTAACTATGGCTACACCTTC. It specifies CASSRTGVANYGYTF.

The chain links TRBV24-1 to TRBJ1-1, with a tentative D call TRBD1 (6 bases). Germline CDR1 KGHDR, CDR2 SFDVKD. V lost 2 bases, J lost 5 bases, and 11 bases lay in between. The CDR3 length is 14 residues. CDR3 amino acids: CATSDSRGETEAFF. CDR3 DNA: TGTGCCACCAGTGATTCCAGGGGAGAGACTGAAGCTTTCTTT.

In DNA, the CDR3 is TGTGCCAGTCTCCGCCTCACGGAACCTAATGAAAAACTGTTTTTT. Its protein product is CASLRLTEPNEKLFF. The chain uses TRBV19 and TRBJ1-4; no clear D gene. CDR1 is LNHDA, CDR2 SQIVND, per germline (reference sequence). The CDR3 is 15 amino acids. Trimming cost V 8 bases and J 3 bases, with 16 bases left between them.

This chain links TRBV28 with TRBJ2-3, with TRBD2 as a possible D gene (6 bases). Per germline, CDR1 MDHEN and CDR2 SYDVKM. The CDR3 contains 13 residues. Trimming pared 7 bases from V and 2 bases from J, leaving 10 bases between. The CDR3 region is CASTAGSTDTQYF. In nucleotides, the CDR3 is TGTGCCAGCACGGCGGGATCCACAGATACGCAGTATTTT.

This sequence joins TRBV7-2 and TRBJ2-3, with 10 nucleotides matching TRBD2. The CDR3 is made up of 15 amino acids. V gave up 7 bases and J gave up 2 bases; unmatched junction bases: 6. Germline assignment: CDR1 SGHTA and CDR2 FQGNSA. Here the CDR3 DNA reads TGTGCCAGCACCGAGGGGACTAGCGCCACAGATACGCAGTATTTT. Its translation: CASTEGTSATDTQYF.

The chain combines TRBV27 with TRBJ2-5, with 7 bases lining up with TRBD2. There are 12 residues in the CDR3. Losses at the gene ends were 6 bases for V and 7 bases for J; bases not matched to a gene: 5. Germline V lookup: CDR1 MNHEY, CDR2 SMNVEV (reference sequence). The CDR3 protein is CASSSPGGTQYF. CDR3 DNA sequence: TGTGCCAGCAGCTCTCCGGGAGGGACCCAGTACTTC.

This clone is medium-sized (0.01 to 0.1%) in the sample. The V gene is TRBV15, the J gene TRBJ1-5, with D hard to call. The V gene's germline CDR1 is LNHNV and CDR2 YYDKDF (reference sequence). V was trimmed by 5 bases and J by 5 bases, leaving 16 bases between them. The CDR3 consists of 15 residues. The CDR3 bases are TGTGCCACCAGCCCTGCGGGAAGGGTGGATCAGCCCCAGCATTTT. Protein sequence: CATSPAGRVDQPQHF.